This TCR beta chain was recorded in a study of cytomegalovirus exposure and HLA in healthy donors. As for the study in general: Out of about 170 million T cells, an earlier analysis found over 90 million unique TCR beta sequences in total.

A remark on this clone: As yet, its antigen is unknown. A junction boundary mismatches the germline segment, possibly from a read error.

The CDR3 is made up of 14 amino acids. Looked up from germline, CDR1 is SGHRS and CDR2 is YFSETQ. General observations from the study: The study put about 180 TCR beta chains on its list as cytomegalovirus-associated.

The PCR employed 60 Vbeta primers together with 13 Jbeta primers. Method: immunoSEQ multiplex PCR; TCRdb's copy keeps in-frame clones and lacks some. The sample shows 100,000 to 120,000 clones, about four fifths of them seen only once. The sample comprised PBMCs. The receptor was isolated from a man in his forties in good health and CMV-seronegative. The rearrangement uses TRBV5-1 and TRBJ1-1, with 9 bases fitting TRBD1. CDR3 in amino acids: CASSFIAGTGKIRF. DNA for the CDR3: TGCGCCAGCAGCTTTATAGCCGGGACAGGGAAAATTCGATTT.